This TCR beta chain is from a study of blood T cell repertoires in COVID-19. The wider study: The United States, Italy and Spain supplied acute and convalescent COVID-19 samples. From T cells, B-cell-depleted T cells, or PBMCs came the material, which was cDNA or gDNA.

A few counts support this clone. With 6 bases clipped from V and 0 bases from J, the junction kept 8 bases outside the gene matches. Germline V gives CDR1 LGHDT, CDR2 YNNKEL (reference sequence). This CDR3 region has 15 residues. Authors' analysis steps: Scientists estimated how many nucleated cells there were by amplifying reference gene primers. Some clones are missing from TCRdb's copy, which holds only in-frame ones; the method was immunoSEQ multiplex PCR. From that table come the V and J calls and clone size; the DNA was used to work out D and trimming. The sample has around 160,000 clones; around 90% are singletons.

The chain is built from TRBV3-1 (or the pseudogene TRBV3-2) and TRBJ2-7; 7 nucleotides align to TRBD2. This TCR came from a man between 18 and 35 years old with acute or convalescent COVID-19. Sample: peripheral blood. The CDR3 loop reads CASSPLAGTSYEQYF. The CDR3 DNA is TGTGCCAGCAGTCCTTTAGCGGGCACCTCCTACGAGCAGTACTTC.